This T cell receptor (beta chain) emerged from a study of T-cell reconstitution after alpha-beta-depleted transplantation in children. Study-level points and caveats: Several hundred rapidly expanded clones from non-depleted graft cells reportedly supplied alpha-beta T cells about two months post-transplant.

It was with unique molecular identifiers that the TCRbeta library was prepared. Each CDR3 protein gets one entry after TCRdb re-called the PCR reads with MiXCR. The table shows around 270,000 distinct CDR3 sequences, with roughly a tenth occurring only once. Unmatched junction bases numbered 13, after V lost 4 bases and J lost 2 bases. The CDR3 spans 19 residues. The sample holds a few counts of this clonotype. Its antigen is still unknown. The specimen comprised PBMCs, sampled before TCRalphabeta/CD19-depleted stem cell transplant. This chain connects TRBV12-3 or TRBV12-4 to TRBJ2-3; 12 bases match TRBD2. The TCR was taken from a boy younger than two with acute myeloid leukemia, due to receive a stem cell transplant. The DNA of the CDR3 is TGTGCCAGCAGTTCGCCGGGACTAGCGGGCGCTATGCTCACAGATACGCAGTATTTT. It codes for CASSSPGLAGAMLTDTQYF.